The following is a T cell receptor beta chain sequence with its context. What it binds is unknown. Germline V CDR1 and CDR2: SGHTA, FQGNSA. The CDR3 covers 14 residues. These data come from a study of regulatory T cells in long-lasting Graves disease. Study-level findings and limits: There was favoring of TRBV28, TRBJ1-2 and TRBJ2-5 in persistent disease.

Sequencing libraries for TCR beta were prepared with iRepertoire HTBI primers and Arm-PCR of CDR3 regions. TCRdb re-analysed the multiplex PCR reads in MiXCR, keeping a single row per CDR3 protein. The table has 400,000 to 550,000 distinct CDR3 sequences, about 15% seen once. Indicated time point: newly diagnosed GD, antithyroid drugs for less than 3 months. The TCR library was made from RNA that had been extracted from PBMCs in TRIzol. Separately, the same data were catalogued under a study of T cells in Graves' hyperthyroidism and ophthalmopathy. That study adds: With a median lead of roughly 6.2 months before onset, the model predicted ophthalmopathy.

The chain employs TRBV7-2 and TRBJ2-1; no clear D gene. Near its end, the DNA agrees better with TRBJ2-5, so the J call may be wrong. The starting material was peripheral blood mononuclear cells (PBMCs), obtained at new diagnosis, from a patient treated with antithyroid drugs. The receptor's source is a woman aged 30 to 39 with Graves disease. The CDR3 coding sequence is TGTGCCAGCAGCTTAGCCTTAGGACAAGAGACCCAGTACTTC. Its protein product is CASSLALGQETQYF.